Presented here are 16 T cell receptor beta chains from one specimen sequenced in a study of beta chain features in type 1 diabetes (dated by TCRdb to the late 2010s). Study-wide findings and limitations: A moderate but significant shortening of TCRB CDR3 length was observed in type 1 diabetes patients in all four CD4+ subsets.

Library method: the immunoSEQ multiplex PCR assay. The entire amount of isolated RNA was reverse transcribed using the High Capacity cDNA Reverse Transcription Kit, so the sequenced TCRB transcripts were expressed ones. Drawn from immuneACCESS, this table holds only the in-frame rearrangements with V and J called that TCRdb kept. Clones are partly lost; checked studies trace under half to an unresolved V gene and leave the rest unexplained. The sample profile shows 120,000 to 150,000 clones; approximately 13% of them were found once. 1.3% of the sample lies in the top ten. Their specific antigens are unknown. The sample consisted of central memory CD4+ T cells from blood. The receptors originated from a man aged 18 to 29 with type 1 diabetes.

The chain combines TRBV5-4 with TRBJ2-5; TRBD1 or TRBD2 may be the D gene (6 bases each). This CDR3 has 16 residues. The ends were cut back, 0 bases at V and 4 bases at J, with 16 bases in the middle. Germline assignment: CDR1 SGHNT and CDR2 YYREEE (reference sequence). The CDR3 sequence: CASSLAGGGVGETQYF. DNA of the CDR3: TGTGCCAGCAGCTTGGCCGGAGGGGGTGTAGGAGAGACCCAGTACTTC.

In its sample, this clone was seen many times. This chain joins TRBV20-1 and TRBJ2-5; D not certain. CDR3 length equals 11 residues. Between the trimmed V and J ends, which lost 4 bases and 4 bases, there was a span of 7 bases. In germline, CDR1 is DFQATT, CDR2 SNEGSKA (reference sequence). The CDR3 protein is CSAKGGETQYF. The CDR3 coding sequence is TGCAGTGCTAAGGGTGGAGAGACCCAGTACTTC.

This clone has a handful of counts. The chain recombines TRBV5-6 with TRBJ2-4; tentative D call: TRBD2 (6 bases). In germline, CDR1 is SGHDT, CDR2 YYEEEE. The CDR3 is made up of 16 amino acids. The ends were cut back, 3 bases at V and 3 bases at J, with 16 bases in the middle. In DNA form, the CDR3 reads TGTGCCAGCAGCTCTAGGCCGGGGGAGGTCAAAAACATTCAGTACTTC. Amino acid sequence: CASSSRPGEVKNIQYF.

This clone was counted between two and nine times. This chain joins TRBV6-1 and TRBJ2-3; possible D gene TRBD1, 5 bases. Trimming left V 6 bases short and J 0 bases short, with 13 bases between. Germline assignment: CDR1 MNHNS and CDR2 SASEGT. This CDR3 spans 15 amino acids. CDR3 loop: CASSQQASSTDTQYF. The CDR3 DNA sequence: TGTGCCAGCAGCCAACAGGCGTCTAGCACAGATACGCAGTATTTT.

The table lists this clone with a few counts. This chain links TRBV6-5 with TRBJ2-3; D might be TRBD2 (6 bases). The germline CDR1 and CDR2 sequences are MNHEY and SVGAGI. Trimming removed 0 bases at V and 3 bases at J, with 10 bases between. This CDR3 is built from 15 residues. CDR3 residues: CASSYSGGPTDTQYF. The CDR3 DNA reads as TGTGCCAGCAGTTACTCGGGGGGTCCGACAGATACGCAGTATTTT.

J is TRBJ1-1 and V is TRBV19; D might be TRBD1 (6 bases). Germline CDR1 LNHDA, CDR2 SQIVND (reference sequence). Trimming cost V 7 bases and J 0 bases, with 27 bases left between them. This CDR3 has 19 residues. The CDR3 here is CASTSPEGGQWLMNTEAFF. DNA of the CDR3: TGTGCCAGTACCTCCCCCGAGGGGGGGCAGTGGTTAATGAACACTGAAGCTTTCTTT.

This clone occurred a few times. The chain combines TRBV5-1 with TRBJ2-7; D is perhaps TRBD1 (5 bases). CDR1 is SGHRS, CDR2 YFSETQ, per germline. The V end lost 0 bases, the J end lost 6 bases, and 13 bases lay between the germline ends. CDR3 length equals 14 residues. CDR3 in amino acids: CASSLEGVTAEQYF. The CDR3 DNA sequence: TGCGCCAGCAGCTTGGAAGGGGTGACAGCCGAGCAGTACTTC. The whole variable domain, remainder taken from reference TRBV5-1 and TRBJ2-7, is KAGVTQTPRYLIKTRGQQVTLSCSPISGHRSVSWYQQTPGQGLQFLFEYFSETQRNKGNFPGRFSGRQFSNSRSEMNVSTLELGDSALYLCASSLEGVTAEQYFGPGTRLTVT.

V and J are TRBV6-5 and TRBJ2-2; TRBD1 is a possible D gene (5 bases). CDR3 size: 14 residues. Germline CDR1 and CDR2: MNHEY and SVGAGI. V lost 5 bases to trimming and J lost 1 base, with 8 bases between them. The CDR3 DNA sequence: TGTGCCAGCAGTGCCAGGGAGAACACCGGGGAGCTGTTTTTT. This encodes CASSARENTGELFF.

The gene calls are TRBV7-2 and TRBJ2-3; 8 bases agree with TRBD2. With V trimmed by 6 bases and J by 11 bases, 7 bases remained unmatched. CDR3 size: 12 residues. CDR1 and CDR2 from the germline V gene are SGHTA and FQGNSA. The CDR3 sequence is CASSPFAGGQYF. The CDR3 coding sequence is TGTGCCAGCAGTCCATTCGCGGGGGGGCAGTATTTT.

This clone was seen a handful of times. The CDR3 DNA follows: TGTGCCAGCAGCTTGCTTCTGGTGGGAGCAGGGGCCAACGTCCTGACTTTC. Its translation: CASSLLLVGAGANVLTF. This chain uses TRBV5-6 with TRBJ2-6; D may be TRBD2 (5 bases). Trimming removed 1 base at V and 4 bases at J, with 15 bases between. Germline V lookup: CDR1 SGHDT, CDR2 YYEEEE. CDR3 length: 17 residues. Filled out from reference TRBV5-6 and TRBJ2-6, the complete variable domain reads DAGVTQSPTHLIKTRGQQVTLRCSPKSGHDTVSWYQQALGQGPQFIFQYYEEEERQRGNFPDRFSGHQFPNYSSELNVNALLLGDSALYLCASSLLLVGAGANVLTFGAGSRLTVL.

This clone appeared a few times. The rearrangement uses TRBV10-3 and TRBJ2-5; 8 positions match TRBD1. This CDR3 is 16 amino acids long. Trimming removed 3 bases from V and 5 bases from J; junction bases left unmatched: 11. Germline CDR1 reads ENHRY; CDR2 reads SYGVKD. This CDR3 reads CAISEQQGGLGETQYF. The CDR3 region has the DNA TGTGCCATCAGTGAACAACAGGGGGGCTTGGGGGAGACCCAGTACTTC.

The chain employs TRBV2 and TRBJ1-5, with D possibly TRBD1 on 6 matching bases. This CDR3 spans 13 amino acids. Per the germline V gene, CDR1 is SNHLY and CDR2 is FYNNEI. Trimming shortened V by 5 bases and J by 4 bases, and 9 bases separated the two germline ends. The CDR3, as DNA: TGTGCCAGCAGTAACGACAGGAATCAGCCCCAGCATTTT. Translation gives CASSNDRNQPQHF. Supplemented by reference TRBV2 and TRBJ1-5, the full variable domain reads EPEVTQTPSHQVTQMGQEVILRCVPISNHLYFYWYRQILGQKVEFLVSFYNNEISEKSEIFDDQFSVERPDGSNFTLKIRSTKLEDSAMYFCASSNDRNQPQHFGDGTRLSIL.

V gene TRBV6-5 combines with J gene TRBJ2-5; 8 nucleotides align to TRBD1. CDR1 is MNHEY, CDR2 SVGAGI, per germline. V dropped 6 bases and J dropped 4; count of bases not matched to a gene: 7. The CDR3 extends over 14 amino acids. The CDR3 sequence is CASSWTGKIETQYF. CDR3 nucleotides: TGTGCCAGCAGCTGGACAGGGAAAATAGAGACCCAGTACTTC.

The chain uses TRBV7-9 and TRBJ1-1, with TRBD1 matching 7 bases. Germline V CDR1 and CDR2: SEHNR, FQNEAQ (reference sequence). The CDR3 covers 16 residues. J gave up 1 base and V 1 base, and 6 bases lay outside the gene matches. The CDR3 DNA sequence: TGTGCCAGCAGCTTAGAGAGGGGACAGCCGAACACTGAAGCTTTCTTT. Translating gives CASSLERGQPNTEAFF. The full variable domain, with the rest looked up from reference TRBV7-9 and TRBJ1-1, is DTGVSQNPRHKITKRGQNVTFRCDPISEHNRLYWYRQTLGQGPEFLTYFQNEAQLEKSRLLSDRFSAERPKGSFSTLEIQRTEQGDSAMYLCASSLERGQPNTEAFFGQGTRLTVV.

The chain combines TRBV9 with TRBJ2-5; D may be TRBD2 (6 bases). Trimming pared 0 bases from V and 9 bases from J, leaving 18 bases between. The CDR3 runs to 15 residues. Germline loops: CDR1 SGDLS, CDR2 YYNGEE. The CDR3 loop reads CASSVGDSQSGAQYF. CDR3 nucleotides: TGTGCCAGCAGCGTAGGGGACTCCCAATCGGGGGCCCAGTACTTC. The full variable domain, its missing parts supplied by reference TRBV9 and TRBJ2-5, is DSGVTQTPKHLITATGQRVTLRCSPRSGDLSVYWYQQSLDQGLQFLIQYYNGEERAKGNILERFSAQQFPDLHSELNLSSLELGDSALYFCASSVGDSQSGAQYFGPGTRLLVL.

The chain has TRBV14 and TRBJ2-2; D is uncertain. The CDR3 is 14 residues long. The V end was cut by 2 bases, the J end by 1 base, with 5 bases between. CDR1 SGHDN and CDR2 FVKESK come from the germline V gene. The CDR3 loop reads CASSQIRNTGELFF. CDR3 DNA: TGTGCCAGCAGCCAAATAAGGAACACCGGGGAGCTGTTTTTT.